These T cell receptor beta chains were read from a single sample in a study of T cell repertoires in cytomegalovirus infection. No antigens are known for them. Via MiXCR, TCRdb re-called the reads, giving one row per CDR3 protein. This table holds roughly 860,000 distinct CDR3 sequences, approximately 32% found once. Source: cultured CD8+ T cells from PBMCs, taken from culture after CMV antigen stimulation. Source of these receptors: a human donor in good health (CMV status not recorded). Some clones in this sample may be carry-over from other donors' samples. CDR3s include the opening cysteine and the closing phenylalanine or tryptophan. The order of the fields is J gene, clone size, D gene, V gene, CDR3 protein, CDR3 DNA. The D gene is left open where the match is weak. Clone size is stated in some rows and not others, as once, few, many or a class when expanded.

TRBJ2-1	few	TRBD2	TRBV7-6	CASSLERGAHDEQFF	TGTGCCAGCAGCCTCGAGCGGGGGGCCCACGATGAGCAGTTCTTC
TRBJ2-1	.	.	TRBV28	CASSSIPSYNEQFF	TGTGCCAGCAGCTCTATTCCCTCCTACAATGAGCAGTTCTTC
TRBJ2-3	many	TRBD2	TRBV7-6	CASSLAGGGGTDTQYF	TGTGCCAGCAGCTTAGCGGGCGGGGGGGGCACAGATACGCAGTATTTT
TRBJ2-2	once	.	TRBV2	CASRTAGSSALNTGELFF	TGTGCCAGCAGGACTGCCGGGTCTAGCGCACTGAACACCGGGGAGCTGTTTTTT
TRBJ1-2	.	.	TRBV27	CASRHQGQTNYGYTF	TGTGCCAGCAGACACCAGGGACAAACTAACTATGGCTACACCTTC
TRBJ2-7	.	.	TRBV13	CASSQEGHEQYF	TGTGCCAGCAGCCAAGAGGGCCACGAGCAGTACTTC
TRBJ2-1	many	.	TRBV6-5	CASSYQDYDNEQFF	TGTGCCAGCAGTTACCAAGACTACGACAATGAGCAGTTCTTC
TRBJ1-6	.	.	TRBV6-2/TRBV6-3	CASSSRTNVDNSPLHF	TGTGCCAGCAGTTCCCGGACGAACGTAGATAATTCACCCCTCCACTTT
TRBJ1-2	few	.	TRBV7-9	CASSLVSSGDYGYTF	TGTGCCAGCAGCTTAGTTTCTTCAGGGGACTATGGCTACACCTTC
TRBJ2-2	few	.	TRBV6-2/TRBV6-3	CASSPDSYTGELFF	TGTGCCAGCAGTCCAGACAGTTACACCGGGGAGCTGTTTTTT
TRBJ2-4	.	.	TRBV4-2	CASSQPGTRAKNIQYF	TGTGCCAGCAGCCAACCCGGGACTCGAGCCAAAAACATTCAGTACTTC
TRBJ1-5	.	.	TRBV28	CASSSAHLDSPPAQHF	TGTGCCAGCAGTTCGGCCCATCTGGACAGCCCACCAGCCCAGCATTTT
TRBJ2-2	many	TRBD2	TRBV7-6	CASSLAPAGGTAGELFF	TGTGCCAGCAGCTTAGCTCCAGCGGGGGGTACTGCCGGGGAGCTGTTTTTT
TRBJ2-1	few	.	TRBV19	CASSMGGEEGHNEQFF	TGTGCCAGTAGTATGGGGGGAGAGGAGGGCCACAATGAGCAGTTCTTC
TRBJ2-1	many	TRBD1	TRBV7-9	CASSLAWDRGLYNEQFF	TGTGCCAGCAGCTTAGCGTGGGACAGGGGACTCTACAATGAGCAGTTCTTC
TRBJ1-3	.	.	TRBV25-1	CASSEVLGDTIYF	TGTGCCAGCAGTGAGGTACTAGGGGACACCATATATTTT
TRBJ2-1	few	TRBD1	TRBV7-9	CASSFQGAPYNEQFF	TGTGCCAGCAGCTTCCAGGGGGCCCCCTACAATGAGCAGTTCTTC
TRBJ1-1	.	.	TRBV14	CASSQVGTYLPNTEAFF	TGTGCCAGCAGCCAAGTTGGGACCTATCTACCGAACACTGAAGCTTTCTTT
TRBJ2-2	.	TRBD1	TRBV12-3/TRBV12-4	CASIEVGGTGGADGELFF	TGTGCCAGCATCGAGGTCGGGGGGACAGGGGGCGCGGACGGGGAGCTGTTTTTT
TRBJ1-1	.	TRBD1	TRBV9	CVSSVGDSLAEAFF	TGTGTCAGCAGCGTTGGGGACAGCCTCGCTGAAGCTTTCTTT
TRBJ1-1	.	.	TRBV6-2/TRBV6-3	CASKTTGLGTEAFF	TGTGCCAGCAAGACCACAGGGCTGGGGACTGAAGCTTTCTTT
TRBJ1-1	few	TRBD1	TRBV5-6	CASSWDRIMNTEAFF	TGTGCCAGCAGCTGGGACAGGATCATGAACACTGAAGCTTTCTTT
TRBJ2-1	.	.	TRBV6-5	CASSYANYNEQFF	TGTGCCAGCAGTTACGCTAACTACAATGAGCAGTTCTTC
TRBJ2-7	many	.	TRBV7-2	CASSLAKTGYEQYF	TGTGCCAGCAGCTTAGCCAAGACAGGCTACGAGCAGTACTTC
TRBJ1-6	.	.	TRBV27	CASSLTPLPHANSPLHF	TGTGCCAGCAGTCTTACCCCCTTACCGCATGCTAATTCACCCCTCCACTTT
TRBJ2-2	.	.	TRBV25-1	CASSEHLTGELFF	TGTGCCAGCAGTGAACATCTCACCGGGGAGCTGTTTTTT
TRBJ1-2	few	.	TRBV5-5	CASSGDIYGYTF	TGTGCCAGCAGCGGGGACATCTATGGCTACACCTTC
TRBJ1-2	few	TRBD1	TRBV20-1	CSARVASGTAPNYGYTF	TGCAGTGCTAGAGTGGCATCAGGGACAGCTCCTAACTATGGCTACACCTTC
TRBJ1-2	few	.	TRBV5-1	CASSLETRGYTF	TGCGCCAGCAGCTTGGAGACTCGGGGCTACACCTTC
TRBJ1-3	.	.	TRBV20-1	CSARPSSGPHSSGNTIYF	TGCAGTGCTAGACCTAGCTCAGGGCCCCATAGCTCTGGAAACACCATATATTTT
TRBJ1-4	.	TRBD1	TRBV10-2	CASSEFRTGRMFF	TGCGCCAGCAGTGAGTTTCGGACAGGGCGGATGTTTTTT
TRBJ1-1	.	.	TRBV6-6	CASSYPGVDTEAFF	TGTGCCAGCAGTTACCCAGGGGTGGACACTGAAGCTTTCTTT
TRBJ2-5	.	.	TRBV27	CASSLEVGTQETQYF	TGTGCCAGCAGTTTAGAAGTTGGGACCCAAGAGACCCAGTACTTC
TRBJ1-2	.	TRBD1	TRBV27	CASSSRMGQIGYGYTF	TGTGCCAGCAGCTCAAGAATGGGACAGATTGGGTATGGCTACACCTTC
TRBJ1-4	many	.	TRBV12-3/TRBV12-4	CASSPPGPSWERLFF	TGTGCCAGCAGTCCTCCGGGGCCATCCTGGGAGCGACTGTTTTTT
TRBJ1-2	few	.	TRBV6-5	CASSYSPGRYGYTF	TGTGCCAGCAGTTACTCCCCCGGGCGCTATGGCTACACCTTC